These 14 T cell receptor beta chains were sequenced from one sample in a study of OX40 agonist ivuxolimab in advanced cancers. The repertoire was sequenced with immunoSEQ multiplex PCR; TCRdb's copy has only in-frame clones and lacks some. The profile covers roughly 76,000 clones, with around 87% appearing a single time and just over 2.5% taken by the ten largest. This specimen was CD4+ or CD8+ T cells sorted from blood, taken in a trial of the OX40 agonist ivuxolimab. These receptors were taken from an adult with an advanced solid tumor such as melanoma, head and neck, liver or kidney cancer.

The genes are TRBV30 and TRBJ2-3; TRBD2 agrees at 8 bases. The germline CDR1 and CDR2 sequences are GTSNPN and SVGIG (reference sequence). The trim removed 1 base at V and 0 bases at J, leaving 9 bases unmatched. The CDR3 has 17 residues. The CDR3 region is CAWSGPYSGGSTDTQYF. CDR3 coding DNA: TGTGCCTGGAGTGGGCCCTATTCGGGGGGGAGCACAGATACGCAGTATTTT.

This clone was seen only once. This chain uses TRBV28 with TRBJ1-4; the D gene is possibly TRBD1 (5 bases). CDR3 length: 13 amino acids. Germline CDR1 is MDHEN and CDR2 is SYDVKM. V lost 8 bases and J 6 bases, leaving 13 bases between the germline ends. CDR3 region: CASRRGWDEKLFF. The DNA of the CDR3 is TGTGCCAGCCGGAGGGGCTGGGATGAAAAACTGTTTTTT.

This clone was seen just once. A junction end diverges from the germline sequence, so it may reflect a read error. The V call is TRBV6-6, the J call TRBJ1-6; the match to TRBD1 covers 9 bases. The CDR3 has 16 residues. Germline values: CDR1 MNHNY, CDR2 SVGAGI (reference sequence). The CDR3 spells CASSNSRDRDNSPLHF. The CDR3 DNA sequence: TGTGCCAGCAGTAACTCCCGGGACAGGGATAATTCACCCCTCCACTTT.

The chain uses TRBV5-1 and TRBJ1-1; D not resolved. V gave up 0 bases and J gave up 0 bases, with 6 bases separating them. This CDR3 comprises 14 residues. CDR1 is SGHRS, CDR2 YFSETQ, per germline. The CDR3 reads CASSLGDLNTEAFF. CDR3 DNA: TGCGCCAGCAGCTTGGGGGATCTGAACACTGAAGCTTTCTTT.

The V call is TRBV28, the J call TRBJ1-1, with no clear D. The V and J ends lost 4 bases and 3 bases respectively, with 12 bases between them. Germline V CDR1 and CDR2: MDHEN, SYDVKM. This CDR3 has 14 residues. The chain's CDR3 is CASSSWTGHTEAFF. The CDR3 DNA reads TGTGCCAGCAGTTCCTGGACGGGCCACACTGAAGCTTTCTTT. Full variable domain (missing parts from reference TRBV28 and TRBJ1-1): DVKVTQSSRYLVKRTGEKVFLECVQDMDHENMFWYRQDPGLGLRLIYFSYDVKMKEKGDIPEGYSVSREKKERFSLILESASTNQTSMYLCASSSWTGHTEAFFGQGTRLTVV.

The chain combines TRBV5-4 with TRBJ1-4, with D unclear. This CDR3 has 13 amino acids. V was shortened by 4 bases and J by 2 bases, with 6 bases between the two germline ends. Per germline, CDR1 SGHNT and CDR2 YYREEE (reference sequence). CDR3 sequence: CASSEDTNEKLFF. The CDR3 nucleotides read TGTGCCAGCAGCGAGGACACTAATGAAAAACTGTTTTTT.

This chain uses TRBV11-3 with TRBJ2-3; 10 nucleotides agree with TRBD1. This CDR3 contains 17 residues. Germline CDR1 is SGHNT and CDR2 is YENEEA. V dropped 2 bases and J dropped 3; count of bases not matched to a gene: 8. In DNA, the CDR3 is TGTGCCAGCAGCTTAAGGGACAGGGGCCGCGGGACAGATACGCAGTATTTT. As protein: CASSLRDRGRGTDTQYF.

The chain is built from TRBV27 and TRBJ1-2; D not certain. Germline values: CDR1 MNHEY, CDR2 SMNVEV (reference sequence). The V and J ends lost 2 bases and 4 bases respectively, with 17 bases between them. CDR3 length equals 16 residues. CDR3 protein: CASSLKMRDSIYGYTF. CDR3 nucleotides: TGTGCCAGCAGTTTAAAAATGAGGGATTCCATCTATGGCTACACCTTC.

The gene calls are TRBV4-1 and TRBJ1-5, with 10 nucleotides matching TRBD1. The CDR3 sequence is 14 residues long. Germline CDR1 MGHRA, CDR2 YSYEKL. V shed 0 bases and J 11 bases; nucleotides not matched to a gene: 4. CDR3 region: CASSQEGQGQAQHF. The CDR3 DNA reads as TGCGCCAGCAGCCAAGAGGGACAGGGGCAAGCCCAGCATTTT.

This clone was detected only once. The V gene is TRBV6-6, the J gene TRBJ2-2, with D perhaps matching TRBD1 or TRBD2 (5 bases each). The CDR3 is made up of 15 amino acids. V was clipped by 0 bases and J by 1 base, with 6 bases between them. Germline lookup yields CDR1 MNHNY and CDR2 SVGAGI (reference sequence). As DNA, the CDR3 is TGTGCCAGCAGTTACTCGGGACGGAACACCGGGGAGCTGTTTTTT. This sequence encodes CASSYSGRNTGELFF.

CDR3 amino acids: CASSSRGLGRGAYNEQFF. In nucleotides, the CDR3 is TGTGCCAGCAGCTCCCGCGGGCTGGGGAGGGGGGCCTACAATGAGCAGTTCTTC. The chain carries TRBV7-9 and TRBJ2-1; tentative D call: TRBD2 (7 bases). Trimming took 4 bases from V and 2 from J, leaving 21 bases between them. CDR3 length: 18 amino acids. Germline V lookup: CDR1 SEHNR, CDR2 FQNEAQ (reference sequence).

This clone was observed a few times. The rearrangement joins TRBV25-1 to TRBJ1-5; possibly TRBD1 for D (6 bases). The V end was cut by 8 bases, the J end by 3 bases, with 20 bases between. Germline V gene sequence: CDR1 MGHDK, CDR2 SYGVNS. This CDR3 contains 16 residues. CDR3 coding DNA: TGTGCCAGCTTTTTAAATCCGGGACACTACAATCAGCCCCAGCATTTT. Amino acid sequence: CASFLNPGHYNQPQHF.

This clone has just a few counts. The chain recombines TRBV28 with TRBJ2-7; no firm D call. With 6 bases removed from V and 3 bases from J, the gap between germline ends came to 12 bases. The CDR3 length is 13 residues. Germline loops: CDR1 MDHEN, CDR2 SYDVKM. The CDR3 loop is CASRLRWGYEQYV. DNA of the CDR3: TGTGCCAGCAGGCTCCGATGGGGCTACGAGCAGTACGTC.

In its sample, this clone was seen a few times. The chain combines TRBV28 with TRBJ1-5, with 7 bases aligning to TRBD1. Looked up from germline, CDR1 is MDHEN and CDR2 is SYDVKM. This CDR3 comprises 16 residues. J was trimmed by 3 bases and V by 6 bases; bases with no gene match: 11. The CDR3 DNA sequence: TGTGCCAGCAGACGGGGGGGACAGTCTAACAATCAGCCCCAGCATTTT. Residues: CASRRGGQSNNQPQHF.